The 17 T cell receptor beta chains below all came from one sample that was sequenced in a study of shared clonotypes between healthy human individuals. Method: immunoSEQ multiplex PCR; TCRdb's copy keeps in-frame clones and lacks some. This sample has hundreds of thousands of clones, with around 72% found just once. The sequenced material came from memory CD4+ T cells sorted from blood. Subset denoted: CD45RA-negative fraction. These receptors were obtained from a woman under 40 in good health.

In its sample, this clone was seen a few times. The J gene is TRBJ2-2, the V gene TRBV30; D remains unclear. CDR3 length equals 11 residues. The germline CDR1 and CDR2 sequences are GTSNPN and SVGIG (reference sequence). V was clipped by 2 bases and J by 8 bases, with 6 bases between them. This CDR3 is CAWSPVGELFF. In DNA form, the CDR3 reads TGTGCCTGGAGTCCTGTAGGGGAGCTGTTTTTT. The whole variable domain, remainder taken from reference TRBV30 and TRBJ2-2, is SQTIHQWPATLVQPVGSPLSLECTVEGTSNPNLYWYRQAAGRGLQLLFYSVGIGQISSEVPQNLSASRPQDRQFILSSKKLLLSDSGFYLCAWSPVGELFFGEGSRLTVL.

This clone was seen a single time. The chain carries TRBV5-1 and TRBJ1-1, with TRBD1 identical over 9 bases. J gave up 2 bases and V 4 bases, and 3 bases lay outside the gene matches. The length of the CDR3 is 14 residues. The V gene's germline CDR1 is SGHRS and CDR2 YFSETQ. CDR3 sequence (DNA): TGCGCCAGCAGCATACAGGGGGCTAACACTGAAGCTTTCTTT. Its translation is CASSIQGANTEAFF.

The V and J genes are TRBV19 and TRBJ2-1, with D possibly being TRBD1 (6 bases). Germline V gives CDR1 LNHDA, CDR2 SQIVND (reference sequence). V lost 5 bases and J lost 2, with 16 bases in between. CDR3 length: 16 amino acids. The CDR3 coding sequence is TGTGCCAGTAGTGTCGCAACAGGGACACCCTACAATGAGCAGTTCTTC. This gives the protein CASSVATGTPYNEQFF.

The rearrangement uses TRBV30 and TRBJ1-1; D possibly corresponds to TRBD1 (6 bases). Per germline, CDR1 GTSNPN and CDR2 SVGIG (reference sequence). V lost 4 bases and J lost 3, with 9 bases in between. The CDR3 has 12 residues. The CDR3, as DNA: TGTGCCTGGACGGGGGCTGACACTGAAGCTTTCTTT. Protein sequence: CAWTGADTEAFF.

The chain has TRBV11-3 and TRBJ1-3; no definite D call. The CDR3 contains 14 residues. V gave up 4 bases and J gave up 8 bases, with 15 bases separating them. In germline, CDR1 is SGHNT, CDR2 YENEEA. DNA of the CDR3: TGTGCCAGCAGCTCGGATCTCGCGAGTGACACCATATATTTT. Translation gives CASSSDLASDTIYF.

This clone was picked up one time. This chain joins TRBV7-2 and TRBJ2-7; 9 nucleotides match TRBD2. Germline V gene sequence: CDR1 SGHTA, CDR2 FQGNSA. With 5 bases clipped from V and 7 bases from J, the junction kept 9 bases outside the gene matches. The CDR3 is 14 residues long. CDR3 sequence reads: CASSPTGLAREQYF. The DNA of the CDR3 is TGTGCCAGCAGCCCGACCGGACTAGCGAGGGAGCAGTACTTC.

This clone occurred a few times. V gene TRBV30 combines with J gene TRBJ2-6; D is unclear. CDR3 length: 16 amino acids. V gave up 1 base and J gave up 0 bases, with 10 bases separating them. CDR1 and CDR2 from the germline V gene are GTSNPN and SVGIG (reference sequence). As DNA, the CDR3 is TGTGCCTGGAGTGGGCCTACAGTCTCTGGGGCCAACGTCCTGACTTTC. Translated: CAWSGPTVSGANVLTF.

The chain carries TRBV18 and TRBJ2-5; D perhaps matches TRBD1 (6 bases). The CDR3 is 15 residues long. V was clipped by 3 bases and J by 0 bases, with 11 bases between them. Germline V gene lookup returns CDR1 KGHSH and CDR2 LQKENI. The CDR3 protein is CASSPATGHQETQYF. DNA of the CDR3: TGTGCCAGCTCACCTGCGACAGGTCACCAAGAGACCCAGTACTTC.

V is TRBV30 and J is TRBJ2-7; D not certain. Germline lookup yields CDR1 GTSNPN and CDR2 SVGIG (reference sequence). The CDR3 runs 13 residues. The ends were cut back, 0 bases at V and 2 bases at J, with 8 bases in the middle. CDR3 protein: CAWSVNRAYEQYF. The CDR3 nucleotides read TGTGCCTGGAGTGTCAACCGGGCCTACGAGCAGTACTTC. The variable domain in full, with the rest retrieved from reference TRBV30 and TRBJ2-7, is SQTIHQWPATLVQPVGSPLSLECTVEGTSNPNLYWYRQAAGRGLQLLFYSVGIGQISSEVPQNLSASRPQDRQFILSSKKLLLSDSGFYLCAWSVNRAYEQYFGPGTRLTVT.

This clone was found many times. The chain recombines TRBV7-6 with TRBJ2-7, with 8 nucleotides matching TRBD2. CDR1 SGHVS and CDR2 FNYEAQ come from the germline V gene. The J segment lost 3 bases and the V segment lost 2 bases, leaving 12 bases of the junction unmatched. The CDR3 consists of 17 residues. The DNA for the CDR3 is TGTGCCAGCAGCTTAAGTAGTTTCCGGGGACTAGGCTACGAGCAGTACTTC. Its translation is CASSLSSFRGLGYEQYF.

The V and J genes are TRBV2 and TRBJ2-7; D is unresolved. The CDR3 sequence is 15 residues long. Germline lookup yields CDR1 SNHLY and CDR2 FYNNEI. Deletions cut 3 bases from V and 4 bases from J, with 16 bases between. Here the CDR3 DNA reads TGTGCCAGCAGTGACGCGTGGGCTGGTTATTACGAGCAGTACTTC. This codes for CASSDAWAGYYEQYF.

The V call is TRBV19, the J call TRBJ1-5, with D unresolved. Between the trimmed V and J ends, which lost 0 bases and 3 bases, there was a span of 12 bases. The germline gives CDR1 LNHDA, CDR2 SQIVND (reference sequence). The CDR3 length is 16 residues. The DNA for the CDR3 is TGTGCCAGTAGTATAGATGGTGCCATGAACAATCAGCCCCAGCATTTT. This encodes CASSIDGAMNNQPQHF.

V and J are TRBV5-1 and TRBJ2-7; D is tentatively TRBD1 or TRBD2 (6 bases each). Deletions cut 4 bases from V and 1 base from J, with 18 bases between. This CDR3 comprises 16 residues. CDR1 and CDR2 (germline): SGHRS, YFSETQ. CDR3 protein: CASSPVEGGTSYEQYF. The CDR3 nucleotides read TGCGCCAGCAGCCCGGTCGAGGGGGGAACTTCCTACGAGCAGTACTTC.

This chain joins TRBV28 and TRBJ2-7; TRBD1 matches at 9 bases. In germline, CDR1 is MDHEN, CDR2 SYDVKM. The junction had 5 bases not matched to a gene; V was cut back by 3 bases and J by 2 bases. The CDR3 extends over 15 amino acids. CDR3 amino acids: CASSFSGTGTYEQYF. The DNA for the CDR3 is TGTGCCAGCAGTTTCTCTGGGACAGGGACCTACGAGCAGTACTTC.

This clone was seen a handful of times. The rearrangement joins TRBV28 to TRBJ1-5; D unclear. The CDR3 runs to 12 residues. V was trimmed by 7 bases and J by 7 bases, leaving 11 bases between them. Germline CDR1 and CDR2: MDHEN and SYDVKM. CDR3 protein: CASNHQRQPQHF. CDR3 bases: TGTGCCAGCAACCATCAACGACAGCCCCAGCATTTT.

The chain combines TRBV7-2 with TRBJ2-7; D is uncertain. The germline V and J ends were trimmed by 1 base and 5 bases, with 9 bases remaining between them. CDR1 and CDR2 (germline): SGHTA, FQGNSA. There are 13 residues in the CDR3. The CDR3: CASSLGIRDEQYF. CDR3 nucleotides: TGTGCCAGCAGCTTAGGGATTAGAGACGAGCAGTACTTC.

The V and J genes are TRBV5-1 and TRBJ2-1, with 13 bases that match TRBD2. Germline trimming cut 3 bases from V and 7 bases from J; bases unmatched to any gene: 4. CDR3 length: 15 amino acids. Germline CDR1 is SGHRS and CDR2 is YFSETQ. This CDR3 is CASSSGTSGTNEQFF. In nucleotides, the CDR3 is TGCGCCAGCAGCTCGGGGACTAGCGGGACAAATGAGCAGTTCTTC.